These 25 T cell receptor beta chains were sequenced from one sample in a study of blood T cell repertoires in COVID-19. Only in-frame clones appear in the TCRdb table, and some are missing; sequencing was by immunoSEQ multiplex PCR. The repertoire holds around 70,000 clones, with 80% as singletons. The sample consisted of peripheral blood. These TCRs come from a human donor in a cohort sampled during active COVID-19.

V gene TRBV15 combines with J gene TRBJ2-7; 9 bases are a match to TRBD1. This CDR3 region has 14 residues. V trimming: 5 bases; J trimming: 2 bases; junction bases outside the gene matches: 4. Looked up from germline, CDR1 is LNHNV and CDR2 is YYDKDF (reference sequence). CDR3 coding DNA: TGTGCCACCAGCGGGACAGGGTCCCCCTACGAGCAGTACGTC. This codes for CATSGTGSPYEQYV.

The J gene is TRBJ2-1, the V gene TRBV9, with 11 positions matching TRBD2. The germline CDR1 and CDR2 sequences are SGDLS and YYNGEE. V lost 3 bases and J lost 6; bases outside the gene matches: 5. The CDR3 contains 15 residues. CDR3: CASSEGSGRVNEQFF. CDR3 nucleotide sequence: TGTGCCAGCAGCGAGGGTAGCGGGAGGGTCAATGAGCAGTTCTTC. The full variable domain, in which reference TRBV9 and TRBJ2-1 provide the parts outside the CDR3, is DSGVTQTPKHLITATGQRVTLRCSPRSGDLSVYWYQQSLDQGLQFLIQYYNGEERAKGNILERFSAQQFPDLHSELNLSSLELGDSALYFCASSEGSGRVNEQFFGPGTRLTVL.

The gene calls are TRBV18 and TRBJ2-3; 9 positions agree with TRBD1. From germline, CDR1 is KGHSH and CDR2 LQKENI. V lost 2 bases and J lost 0; bases outside the gene matches: 0. The CDR3 has 15 amino acids. The CDR3 nucleotides read TGTGCCAGCTCACCAGGGACAGGGAGCACAGATACGCAGTATTTT. Residues: CASSPGTGSTDTQYF.

This chain joins TRBV5-1 and TRBJ2-2; TRBD2 matches at 9 bases. This CDR3 comprises 16 residues. Germline CDR1 SGHRS, CDR2 YFSETQ. V was pared by 4 bases and J by 1 base, with 5 bases of the junction left unmatched. The CDR3 DNA reads TGCGCCAGCAGCCGTAGCGGGGGACAGAACACCGGGGAGCTGTTTTTT. Amino acids: CASSRSGGQNTGELFF.

This rearrangement joins TRBV5-1 to TRBJ2-3; weak D call: TRBD1 (6 bases). CDR3 length equals 14 residues. Germline-derived CDR1 and CDR2 are SGHRS and YFSETQ. V lost 0 bases to trimming and J lost 6 bases, with 11 bases between them. CDR3: CASSLGWGPDTQYF. CDR3 in DNA: TGCGCCAGCAGCTTGGGATGGGGGCCGGATACGCAGTATTTT.

This clone was counted between two and nine times. The chain joins TRBV19 to TRBJ2-1, with D perhaps TRBD2 (6 bases). Germline V gene lookup returns CDR1 LNHDA and CDR2 SQIVND (reference sequence). The V end was cut by 7 bases, the J end by 1 base, with 11 bases between. The CDR3 is 14 residues long. The DNA for the CDR3 is TGTGCCAGTAACCCAGGAGGGTCCTACAATGAGCAGTTCTTC. This sequence encodes CASNPGGSYNEQFF.

The J gene is TRBJ1-5, the V gene TRBV6-5; D unclear. Germline values: CDR1 MNHEY, CDR2 SVGAGI. The ends were cut back, 0 bases at V and 11 bases at J, with 8 bases in the middle. CDR3 size: 12 residues. The CDR3 DNA sequence: TGTGCCAGCAGTTACTCGGGCTCGTCCCAGCATTTT. Translation gives CASSYSGSSQHF.

The chain employs TRBV6-5 and TRBJ2-6; D perhaps matches TRBD1 (6 bases). V shed 8 bases and J shed 3 bases, with 11 bases lying between them. CDR1 is MNHEY and CDR2 is SVGAGI in the germline V gene. The CDR3 extends over 14 amino acids. The CDR3 bases are TGTGCCAGCCGCGAGGGGGTTGGGGCCAACGTCCTGACTTTC. This sequence encodes CASREGVGANVLTF.

The chain joins TRBV7-2 to TRBJ1-5, with TRBD1 matching over 7 bases. Trimming removed 1 base from V and 1 base from J; junction bases left unmatched: 7. The CDR3 has 17 amino acids. Germline CDR1 reads SGHTA; CDR2 reads FQGNSA. The DNA for the CDR3 is TGTGCCAGCAGCTTAGGAGACAGGGTCAGGAGCAATCAGCCCCAGCATTTT. This gives the protein CASSLGDRVRSNQPQHF.

This clone showed up just a few times. V and J are TRBV19 and TRBJ2-7, with a possible D match to TRBD1 (6 bases). Per germline, CDR1 LNHDA and CDR2 SQIVND (reference sequence). The V gene lost 1 base and the J gene lost 2 bases, with 12 bases spanning the gap. The CDR3 extends over 15 amino acids. The CDR3 DNA reads TGTGCCAGTAGTATAGCGGACAGCAGTACCTACGAGCAGTACTTC. Protein sequence: CASSIADSSTYEQYF.

The J gene is TRBJ1-1, the V gene TRBV6-5, with D hard to call. CDR3 size: 13 residues. With 4 bases removed from V and 1 base from J, the gap between germline ends came to 7 bases. CDR1 and CDR2 (germline): MNHEY, SVGAGI. CDR3 bases: TGTGCCAGCAGTTTGACACCGAACACTGAAGCTTTCTTT. Its protein is CASSLTPNTEAFF.

V gene TRBV19 combines with J gene TRBJ1-1; 9 nucleotides line up with TRBD1. V shed 2 bases and J 9 bases; nucleotides not matched to a gene: 7. CDR1 LNHDA and CDR2 SQIVND come from the germline V gene (reference sequence). The CDR3 is made up of 14 amino acids. In DNA form, the CDR3 reads TGTGCCAGTAGTATAAATGGACAGGGGTTGAAAGCTTTCTTT. Translation: CASSINGQGLKAFF.

The chain recombines TRBV6-2 or TRBV6-3 with TRBJ2-5; TRBD2 matches 12 bases. Germline lookup yields CDR1 MNHEY and CDR2 SVGEGT. The length of the CDR3 is 13 residues. V dropped 4 bases and J dropped 6; count of bases not matched to a gene: 0. The chain's CDR3 is CASSWTSGKTQYF. For the CDR3, the DNA is TGTGCCAGCAGTTGGACTAGCGGGAAGACCCAGTACTTC.

Comment on this clone: Other nucleotide sequences in the sample specify the same CDR3. The rearrangement links TRBV6-6 to TRBJ1-5; 7 bases map to TRBD1. The CDR3 is 14 amino acids. J lost 0 bases, V lost 6 bases, and 2 bases had no gene match. Germline values: CDR1 MNHNY, CDR2 SVGAGI (reference sequence). The CDR3 region has the DNA TGTGCCAGCAGACAGGGGAATAGCAATCAGCCCCAGCATTTT. Its protein product is CASRQGNSNQPQHF.

V usage is TRBV5-3 and J usage is TRBJ2-5, with 9 bases that match TRBD2. TRBV5-3 is classed as an ORF, of uncertain function. J lost 5 bases, V lost 5 bases, and 7 bases had no gene match. This CDR3 has 14 residues. Written as DNA, the CDR3 is TGTGCCAGAAGAAGGGGACTAGCTTGGGAGACCCAGTACTTC. Protein product: CARRRGLAWETQYF.

V and J are TRBV19 and TRBJ1-5; D uncertain. CDR1 and CDR2 from the germline V gene are LNHDA and SQIVND (reference sequence). Trimming pared 4 bases from V and 0 bases from J, leaving 10 bases between. This CDR3 has 15 amino acids. The CDR3 spells CASSKGGNSNQPQHF. In DNA, the CDR3 is TGTGCCAGTAGTAAAGGAGGGAATAGCAATCAGCCCCAGCATTTT.

V usage is TRBV6-5 and J usage is TRBJ2-7, with 10 bases that match TRBD2. V was pared by 6 bases and J by 2 bases, with 7 bases of the junction left unmatched. The germline V gene has CDR1 MNHEY and CDR2 SVGAGI. The CDR3 loop spans 15 amino acids. CDR3 region: CASSLGGLAAYEQYF. CDR3 DNA: TGTGCCAGCAGCCTCGGTGGACTAGCGGCCTACGAGCAGTACTTC.

This chain joins TRBV19 and TRBJ1-3; D not certain. Germline V gene sequence: CDR1 LNHDA, CDR2 SQIVND (reference sequence). V lost 5 bases and J 4 bases, leaving 15 bases between the germline ends. CDR3 length: 15 residues. The CDR3 nucleotides are TGTGCCAGTAGTTCCCCCAGGATATCAGGAAACACCATATATTTT. It translates to CASSSPRISGNTIYF.

V is TRBV2 and J is TRBJ2-2; 9 bases agree with TRBD1. The CDR3 covers 15 residues. Germline CDR1 SNHLY, CDR2 FYNNEI. The junction had 8 bases not matched to a gene; V was cut back by 6 bases and J by 6 bases. CDR3 coding DNA: TGTGCCAGCAGCCCAGGACAGGGGAGGGCCGGGGAGCTGTTTTTT. This encodes CASSPGQGRAGELFF. The entire variable domain, with the rest obtained from reference TRBV2 and TRBJ2-2, is as follows: EPEVTQTPSHQVTQMGQEVILRCVPISNHLYFYWYRQILGQKVEFLVSFYNNEISEKSEIFDDQFSVERPDGSNFTLKIRSTKLEDSAMYFCASSPGQGRAGELFFGEGSRLTVL.

The gene calls are TRBV7-9 and TRBJ2-7, with TRBD1 matching over 10 bases. Unmatched junction bases numbered 10, after V lost 5 bases and J lost 6 bases. The CDR3 covers 15 residues. Germline V CDR1 and CDR2: SEHNR, FQNEAQ (reference sequence). CDR3 region: CASSHDRGPPLEQYF. The CDR3 coding sequence is TGTGCCAGCAGCCATGACAGGGGGCCACCCCTCGAGCAGTACTTC.

DNA for the CDR3: TGCGCCAGCAGCTCTCCAGGAGGGGGGGGGAAGAGGACCCAGTACTTC. Protein: CASSSPGGGGKRTQYF. The V gene is TRBV4-1, the J gene TRBJ2-5, with a weak D call TRBD2 (7 bases). CDR3 length: 16 residues. Per germline, CDR1 MGHRA and CDR2 YSYEKL. V lost 5 bases to trimming and J lost 7 bases, with 23 bases between them.

V is TRBV19 and J is TRBJ1-3; D ambiguous. The V and J ends lost 3 bases and 0 bases respectively, with 15 bases between them. The CDR3 is made up of 17 amino acids. CDR1 is LNHDA, CDR2 SQIVND, per germline (reference sequence). The CDR3 protein is CASSIEGDYYSGNTIYF. CDR3 nucleotide sequence: TGTGCCAGTAGTATCGAGGGCGACTACTACTCTGGAAACACCATATATTTT.

The chain has TRBV6-2 or TRBV6-3 and TRBJ2-7; D is perhaps TRBD1 (6 bases). Looked up from germline, CDR1 is MNHEY and CDR2 is SVGEGT. The CDR3 length is 12 residues. Trimming cost V 6 bases and J 6 bases, with 12 bases left between them. The CDR3 reads CASSLTGFEQYV. CDR3 coding DNA: TGTGCCAGCAGCCTCACAGGGTTCGAGCAGTACGTC.

The chain uses TRBV19 and TRBJ1-5; D call uncertain. CDR3 length: 15 amino acids. With 8 bases removed from V and 3 bases from J, the gap between germline ends came to 17 bases. Germline V gene lookup returns CDR1 LNHDA and CDR2 SQIVND (reference sequence). For the CDR3, the DNA is TGTGCCAGTTCTGCCGGGAGGGTCTTCAATCAGCCCCAGCATTTT. It codes for CASSAGRVFNQPQHF.

J is TRBJ1-2 and V is TRBV7-2; D gene ambiguous. Between the trimmed V and J ends, which lost 7 bases and 5 bases, there was a span of 17 bases. CDR3 length equals 14 residues. CDR1 SGHTA and CDR2 FQGNSA come from the germline V gene. CDR3 sequence: CASTPSPGEYGYTF. CDR3 nucleotides: TGTGCCAGCACTCCCTCCCCTGGGGAGTATGGCTACACCTTC.